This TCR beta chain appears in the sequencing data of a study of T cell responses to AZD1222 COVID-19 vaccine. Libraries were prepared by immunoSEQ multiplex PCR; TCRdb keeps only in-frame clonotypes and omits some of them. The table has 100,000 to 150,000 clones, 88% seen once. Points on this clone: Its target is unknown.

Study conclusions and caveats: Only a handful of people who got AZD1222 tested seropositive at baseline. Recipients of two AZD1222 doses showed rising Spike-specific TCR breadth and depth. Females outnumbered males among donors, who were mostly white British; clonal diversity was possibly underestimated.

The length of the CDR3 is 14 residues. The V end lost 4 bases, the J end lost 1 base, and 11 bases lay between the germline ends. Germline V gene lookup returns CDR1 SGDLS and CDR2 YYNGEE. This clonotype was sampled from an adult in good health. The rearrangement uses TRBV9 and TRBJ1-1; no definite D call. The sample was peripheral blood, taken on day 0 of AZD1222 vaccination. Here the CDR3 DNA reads TGTGCCAGCAGCCCCCCAGGCGGGAACACTGAAGCTTTCTTT. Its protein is CASSPPGGNTEAFF.